This T cell receptor beta chain was recovered during a study of blood T cells in healthy people across ages. The CDR3 runs to 12 residues. The V and J ends lost 8 bases and 5 bases respectively, with 9 bases between them. Germline V gene data show CDR1 as SGHTA and CDR2 as FQGNSA. For the second PCR, which ran for roughly 7 to 11 cycles, a sample-barcoded 5' primer and a J-beta primer mix were used. TCRdb redid the calling of the 5' RACE reads with MiXCR, one entry per CDR3 protein. The repertoire holds fewer than 1,000,000 distinct CDR3 sequences, with more than 40% as singletons. The clonotype was recovered from a man aged 60 to 69 in good health. The chain recombines TRBV7-2 with TRBJ1-4; D is undetermined. The sequenced sample consisted of blood. The CDR3 coding sequence is TGTGCCAGCGGGTATTCGAATGAAAAACTGTTTTTT. Amino acid sequence: CASGYSNEKLFF.